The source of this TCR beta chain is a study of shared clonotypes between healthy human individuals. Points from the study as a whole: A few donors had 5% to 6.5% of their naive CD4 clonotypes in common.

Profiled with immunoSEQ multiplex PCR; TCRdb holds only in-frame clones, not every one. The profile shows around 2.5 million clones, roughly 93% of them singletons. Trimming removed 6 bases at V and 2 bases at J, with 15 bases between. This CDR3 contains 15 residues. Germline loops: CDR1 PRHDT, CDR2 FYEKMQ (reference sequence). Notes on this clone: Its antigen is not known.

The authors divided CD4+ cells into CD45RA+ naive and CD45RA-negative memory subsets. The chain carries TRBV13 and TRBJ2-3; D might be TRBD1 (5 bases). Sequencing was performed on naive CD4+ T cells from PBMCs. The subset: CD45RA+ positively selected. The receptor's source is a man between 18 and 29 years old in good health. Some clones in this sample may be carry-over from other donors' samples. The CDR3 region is CASSLTTAPTDTQYF. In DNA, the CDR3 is TGTGCCAGCAGTCTGACGACAGCTCCCACAGATACGCAGTATTTT.